Listed here are 8 T cell receptor beta chains from one sample, sequenced in a study of radiation and T cells in renal cell carcinoma. Sequencing was performed with immunoSEQ multiplex PCR; in TCRdb, only in-frame clones are kept and a portion is missing. The sample includes tens of thousands of clones, 82% seen only once; the top ten take more than 5.5%. As for time point: baseline pretreatment blood. The treatment denotes: 15 Gy SBRT to primary tumor, nephrectomy 4 weeks later. The sequenced sample was blood, obtained from a patient whose treatment included radiotherapy and nephrectomy. The origin of the receptors is a man between 60 and 75 years old with renal cell carcinoma.

The rearrangement links TRBV19 to TRBJ1-4; 10 bases are a match to TRBD1. After removal of 6 bases from V and 6 bases from J, the junction contained 4 bases not matched to a gene. CDR1 is LNHDA and CDR2 is SQIVND in the germline V gene (reference sequence). This CDR3 region has 14 residues. CDR3 loop: CASRQTGGDEKLFF. The CDR3 DNA reads TGTGCCAGTAGGCAGACAGGGGGCGATGAAAAACTGTTTTTT.

The CDR3 sequence: CSVESDREVGHSSYEQYF. Written as DNA, the CDR3 is TGCAGCGTTGAATCGGACAGGGAGGTGGGCCATAGCTCCTACGAGCAGTACTTC. The chain has TRBV29-1 and TRBJ2-7, with 8 bases lining up with TRBD1. Germline values: CDR1 SQVTM, CDR2 ANQGSEA. The CDR3 spans 18 residues. V was pared by 2 bases and J by 0 bases, with 15 bases of the junction left unmatched.

With regard to this clone: The CDR3 does not close with the conserved phenylalanine or tryptophan, likely indicating a read error. The limits of the CDR3 on the DNA are not certain, so only TCRdb's listed CDR3 is given. This chain uses TRBV21-1 with TRBJ1-5. TRBV21-1 is shown as a pseudogene. The CDR3 numbers 8 amino acids, ends counted. Here the CDR3 reads CAREGYAT.

The rearrangement uses TRBV21-1 and TRBJ1-2; the D call of TRBD1 is as the table states it, not checked on the DNA. TRBV21-1 is a pseudogene. This CDR3 comprises 17 residues. The CDR3 DNA reads TGTGCCAGCAGCAAAGGGGGGACAGGGGACCCTAACTATGGCTACACCTTC. As protein: CASSKGGTGDPNYGYTF.

V gene TRBV29-1 combines with J gene TRBJ1-1, with D possibly being TRBD1 (5 bases). V gave up 7 bases and J gave up 5 bases, with 17 bases separating them. The CDR3 sequence is 13 residues long. The germline gives CDR1 SQVTM, CDR2 ANQGSEA. The CDR3 DNA sequence: TGCAGCGCTCACCTCCAGGGCGGGACTGAAGCTTTCTTT. Translated, it gives CSAHLQGGTEAFF.

The chain recombines TRBV5-1 with TRBJ2-1; 8 nucleotides line up with TRBD2. The CDR3 contains 16 residues. Unmatched junction bases numbered 6, after V lost 3 bases and J lost 1 base. In germline, CDR1 is SGHRS, CDR2 YFSETQ. CDR3 nucleotides: TGCGCCAGCAGCTCTTTAGCGGGAAGGTCCTACAATGAGCAGTTCTTC. Translated: CASSSLAGRSYNEQFF.

V and J are TRBV27 and TRBJ2-1, with 8 bases matching TRBD2. The V gene's germline CDR1 is MNHEY and CDR2 SMNVEV (reference sequence). The J segment lost 6 bases and the V segment lost 3 bases, leaving 4 bases of the junction unmatched. This CDR3 is built from 14 residues. Written as DNA, the CDR3 is TGTGCCAGCAGTTTGGCCGGGAGGGCCAATGAGCAGTTCTTC. It encodes CASSLAGRANEQFF.

The chain carries TRBV5-4 and TRBJ2-7; the D is unclear. The CDR3 is 13 residues long. Germline V gene sequence: CDR1 SGHNT, CDR2 YYREEE (reference sequence). V shed 3 bases and J shed 3 bases, with 10 bases lying between them. The CDR3 is CASSYPPSYEQYF. In DNA form, the CDR3 reads TGTGCCAGCAGCTACCCCCCGAGCTACGAGCAGTACTTC.